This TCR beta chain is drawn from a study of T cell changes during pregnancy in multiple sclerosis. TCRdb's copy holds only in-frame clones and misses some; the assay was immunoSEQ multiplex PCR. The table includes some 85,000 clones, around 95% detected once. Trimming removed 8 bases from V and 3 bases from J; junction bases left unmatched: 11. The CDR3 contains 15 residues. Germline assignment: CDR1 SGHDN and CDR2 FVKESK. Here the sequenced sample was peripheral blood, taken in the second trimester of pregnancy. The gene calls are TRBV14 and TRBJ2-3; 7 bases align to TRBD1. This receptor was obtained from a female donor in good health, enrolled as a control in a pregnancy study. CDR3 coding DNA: TGTGCCAGCGACCTTATGGGGACAGCAACAGATACGCAGTATTTT. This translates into CASDLMGTATDTQYF.